Listed here is a single T cell receptor (beta chain). What it binds is not known. This CDR3 comprises 13 residues. The germline CDR1 and CDR2 sequences are SQVTM and ANQGSEA. Trimming shortened V by 2 bases and J by 3 bases, and 10 bases separated the two germline ends. Repertoires were generated with immunoSEQ multiplex PCR, while TCRdb's copy carries only in-frame clones and drops some. This sample has tens of thousands of clones, with around 85% found just once. This entry is derived from a study of T cells in tumors after PD-1 blockade. Looking at the study overall: Either cemiplimab 350 mg every 2 weeks or pembrolizumab 200 mg every 3 weeks was given. Some patients also took daily vismodegib 150 mg during anti-PD-1 treatment. Peripheral blood samples averaged 36,536 unique clonotypes and more than 90,000 templates.

Study findings and constraints: Peripheral recruitment is suggested, as some novel exhausted tumor clones were in pre-treatment blood.

This sequence was found in a human donor with advanced basal cell or squamous cell carcinoma (not recorded which). V gene TRBV29-1 combines with J gene TRBJ1-2; D unresolved. The sequences come from PBMCs, collected before anti-PD-1 therapy. For the CDR3, the DNA is TGCAGCGTTGAATTAGGTCAGCACTATGGCTACACCTTC. Protein sequence: CSVELGQHYGYTF.